These 19 T cell receptor beta chains were all obtained from the same sample, sequenced in a study of human T cells and chemical hapten exposure. The sample's time point: patch test 1, 2 weeks after DPC sensitization. Regarding treatment: therapeutic diphenylcyclopropenone sensitization with weekly scalp DPC. TCRdb reanalysed the RACE reads using MiXCR and keeps one entry per CDR3 protein. The profile shows 150,000 to 200,000 distinct CDR3 sequences, about 14% of them singletons. The sample in question was whole blood, obtained in connection with sensitization to the hapten diphenylcyclopropenone (DPC). These receptor sequences come from a woman in her twenties or thirties with alopecia areata. Some clones in this sample may be carry-over from other donors' samples.

This sequence joins TRBV19 and TRBJ2-7; TRBD1 aligns across 9 bases. CDR3 size: 18 residues. Germline V gene lookup returns CDR1 LNHDA and CDR2 SQIVND (reference sequence). The trim removed 3 bases at V and 3 bases at J, leaving 15 bases unmatched. The CDR3 nucleotides read TGTGCCAGTAGTATCTCGGGCGGGACAGGGAGGCTTGGCTACGAGCAGTACTTC. Translated, it gives CASSISGGTGRLGYEQYF.

V usage is TRBV12-3 or TRBV12-4 and J usage is TRBJ1-1; D uncertain. V shed 5 bases and J shed 4 bases, with 17 bases lying between them. The CDR3 spans 15 residues. CDR3: CASSPQTLRSTEAFF. The DNA of the CDR3 is TGTGCCAGCAGTCCCCAGACCCTCCGGAGCACTGAAGCTTTCTTT.

The chain combines TRBV27 with TRBJ2-1; the match to TRBD2 covers 11 bases. The CDR3 consists of 17 residues. The J segment lost 2 bases and the V segment lost 3 bases, leaving 6 bases of the junction unmatched. The V gene's germline CDR1 is MNHEY and CDR2 SMNVEV (reference sequence). DNA for the CDR3: TGTGCCAGCAGTTTTATTTCGACTAGCGGGACCTACAATGAGCAGTTCTTC. Its translation is CASSFISTSGTYNEQFF.

The chain uses TRBV14 and TRBJ2-7; perhaps TRBD1 as D (6 bases). CDR1 and CDR2 from the germline V gene are SGHDN and FVKESK. Trimming left V 3 bases short and J 4 bases short, with 16 bases between. The CDR3 extends over 15 amino acids. The CDR3 sequence is CASSHQFRGGYEQYF. DNA of the CDR3: TGTGCCAGCAGCCATCAATTCAGGGGTGGATACGAGCAGTACTTC.

The CDR3 DNA is TGCGCCAGCTCTGGGTGGGATACGCAGTATTTT. Residues: CASSGWDTQYF. The chain employs TRBV10-2 and TRBJ2-3; D unresolved. CDR1 WSHSY and CDR2 SAAADI come from the germline V gene. V dropped 8 bases and J dropped 6 bases, with 9 bases sitting between them. The CDR3 runs to 11 residues.

The sample holds a few counts of this clonotype. The chain's CDR3 is CAISGGSSAFF. The CDR3 DNA sequence: TGTGCCATCAGTGGGGGTTCATCAGCTTTCTTT. The chain couples TRBV10-3 to TRBJ1-1; no firm D call. Germline values: CDR1 ENHRY, CDR2 SYGVKD. With 4 bases removed from V and 10 bases from J, the gap between germline ends came to 10 bases. The CDR3 has 11 residues.

This rearrangement joins TRBV5-4 to TRBJ2-3; possibly TRBD2 for D (5 bases). CDR1 and CDR2 from the germline V gene are SGHNT and YYREEE (reference sequence). The CDR3 spans 13 residues. Deletions cut 4 bases from V and 1 base from J, with 7 bases between. The CDR3 sequence: CASSRTGTDTQYF. The DNA of the CDR3 is TGTGCCAGCAGCCGGACTGGCACAGATACGCAGTATTTT.

The chain recombines TRBV12-5 with TRBJ1-1; 7 bases are shared with TRBD1. V shed 5 bases, J shed 5 bases, and the junction held 8 bases outside the gene matches. The germline CDR1 and CDR2 sequences are LGHNT and FRNRAP. The CDR3 length is 14 residues. CDR3 in DNA: TGTGCTAGTGGTCCCTCAGGGGGTCCGACTGAAGCTTTCTTT. It specifies CASGPSGGPTEAFF. The complete variable domain, with remaining parts taken from reference TRBV12-5 and TRBJ1-1, reads DARVTQTPRHKVTEMGQEVTMRCQPILGHNTVFWYRQTMMQGLELLAYFRNRAPLDDSGMPKDRFSAEMPDATLATLKIQPSEPRDSAVYFCASGPSGGPTEAFFGQGTRLTVV.

This clonotype has a handful of counts. The chain recombines TRBV28 with TRBJ2-3; 11 bases are a match to TRBD2. V dropped 5 bases and J dropped 0; count of bases not matched to a gene: 7. The CDR3 extends over 17 amino acids. CDR1 and CDR2 from the germline V gene are MDHEN and SYDVKM. The CDR3 loop reads CASSLTTSGDSTDTQYF. CDR3 DNA sequence: TGTGCCAGCAGTCTGACGACTAGCGGGGATAGCACAGATACGCAGTATTTT.

This clonotype has just a few counts. The rearrangement links TRBV4-2 to TRBJ1-3; the D is unclear. V was cut by 0 bases and J by 4 bases, with 10 bases left in between. This CDR3 is 15 amino acids long. Germline assignment: CDR1 LGHNA and CDR2 YNFKEQ. In DNA form, the CDR3 reads TGTGCCAGCAGCCAAGATATGGCGTTGGGAAACACCATATATTTT. Translation gives CASSQDMALGNTIYF.

This sequence joins TRBV3-1 and TRBJ1-1; 10 positions match TRBD1. Germline V gene data show CDR1 as LGHDT and CDR2 as YNNKEL (reference sequence). This CDR3 has 14 amino acids. Trimming removed 4 bases from V and 7 bases from J; junction bases left unmatched: 6. The CDR3 loop is CASSPWGTGVEAFF. CDR3 sequence (DNA): TGTGCCAGCAGCCCGTGGGGGACAGGGGTTGAAGCTTTCTTT.

This clonotype was seen a handful of times. The chain uses TRBV7-3 and TRBJ2-5, with D perhaps assigned TRBD1 or TRBD2 (5 bases each). The length of the CDR3 is 17 residues. Trimming shortened V by 3 bases and J by 4 bases, and 21 bases separated the two germline ends. Germline loops: CDR1 SGHTA, CDR2 FQGTGA. The CDR3: CASSLGTTPALRETQYF. CDR3 nucleotide sequence: TGTGCCAGCAGCTTGGGGACCACCCCGGCATTACGAGAGACCCAGTACTTC.

This clonotype was seen ten or more times. J is TRBJ2-3 and V is TRBV20-1; maybe TRBD2 (5 bases). This CDR3 region has 13 residues. Looked up from germline, CDR1 is DFQATT and CDR2 is SNEGSKA (reference sequence). V was trimmed by 3 bases and J by 1 base, leaving 8 bases between them. The CDR3 nucleotides are TGCAGTGCTAGGGGCGGGCGCACAGATACGCAGTATTTT. This translates into CSARGGRTDTQYF.

This clonotype occurred a few times. The gene calls are TRBV20-1 and TRBJ2-3, with D tentatively TRBD2 (6 bases). Germline V gene data show CDR1 as DFQATT and CDR2 as SNEGSKA (reference sequence). This CDR3 has 16 residues. V lost 6 bases, J lost 0 bases, and 19 bases lay in between. This chain's CDR3 is CSANPDGSGSTDTQYF. As DNA, the CDR3 is TGCAGTGCAAATCCAGACGGTAGCGGAAGCACAGATACGCAGTATTTT.

The chain employs TRBV20-1 and TRBJ2-3; TRBD2 agrees at 9 bases. This CDR3 has 14 residues. The V gene end was trimmed by 0 bases and the J gene end by 3 bases; junction bases not matched to a gene: 1. Germline V CDR1 and CDR2: DFQATT, SNEGSKA (reference sequence). CDR3 sequence: CSARDSGRTDTQYF. In DNA, the CDR3 is TGCAGTGCTAGAGATAGCGGGAGAACAGATACGCAGTATTTT.

The chain employs TRBV9 and TRBJ2-2; D uncertain. This CDR3 region has 16 residues. V was shortened by 4 bases and J by 0 bases, with 13 bases between the two germline ends. Germline CDR1 SGDLS, CDR2 YYNGEE. The CDR3 region has the DNA TGTGCCAGCAGCCCCCGACTGACCGCGAACACCGGGGAGCTGTTTTTT. This codes for CASSPRLTANTGELFF.

The CDR3 region has the DNA TGTGCCATCAGTGGGTCGAAGACGGAGCAGTTCTTC. The encoded protein is CAISGSKTEQFF. The V and J genes are TRBV10-3 and TRBJ2-1; D is ambiguous. V gave up 4 bases and J gave up 10 bases, with 11 bases separating them. Germline values: CDR1 ENHRY, CDR2 SYGVKD. This CDR3 spans 12 amino acids.

The table lists this clonotype with a few counts. The chain couples TRBV6-5 to TRBJ2-6, with 7 positions matching TRBD1. J was trimmed by 4 bases and V by 0 bases; bases with no gene match: 3. This CDR3 spans 16 amino acids. Germline V CDR1 and CDR2: MNHEY, SVGAGI. CDR3 nucleotide sequence: TGTGCCAGCAGTTACTCGACAGGGTCCGGGGCCAACGTCCTGACTTTC. Its translation is CASSYSTGSGANVLTF.

V gene TRBV18 combines with J gene TRBJ2-1; 9 nucleotides line up with TRBD2. Germline trimming cut 6 bases from V and 6 bases from J; bases unmatched to any gene: 6. The germline V gene has CDR1 KGHSH and CDR2 LQKENI. This CDR3 is 14 amino acids long. The CDR3 sequence is CASSPGTSPNEQFF. CDR3 coding DNA: TGTGCCAGCTCCCCAGGGACTAGCCCCAATGAGCAGTTCTTC. The full variable domain, completed using reference TRBV18 and TRBJ2-1, is NAGVMQNPRHLVRRRGQEARLRCSPMKGHSHVYWYRQLPEEGLKFMVYLQKENIIDESGMPKERFSAEFPKEGPSILRIQQVVRGDSAAYFCASSPGTSPNEQFFGPGTRLTVL.